Sequencing of this T cell receptor beta chain was carried out in a study of cytomegalovirus exposure and HLA in healthy donors. Study background: From donors who were HLA-typed, an early data release held approximately 84 million unique TCRs. Study findings and constraints: In a later analysis, DRB1 alleles had the most associated TCRs; HLA-C alleles the fewest.

About this clone: Its cognate antigen is unknown.

Germline V gene lookup returns CDR1 LNHNV and CDR2 YYDKDF (reference sequence). CDR3 length: 16 residues. After removal of 3 bases from V and 4 bases from J, the junction contained 8 bases not matched to a gene. PCR employed 60 Vbeta and 13 Jbeta primers. Clones were read by immunoSEQ multiplex PCR, and TCRdb kept only the in-frame ones, dropping some. Of 120,000 or so clones in the sample, about three quarters are singletons; the top ten hold around 1.3%. The chain uses TRBV15 and TRBJ1-2, with TRBD1 matching 10 bases. The specimen sequenced was PBMCs. The source of this sequence is a woman aged 25 to 39 in good health and CMV-seronegative. The CDR3 region has the DNA TGTGCCACCAGCAGCTCCCCGGGACAGGGGTTCTATGGCTACACCTTC. It specifies CATSSSPGQGFYGYTF.